This T cell receptor beta chain was captured by sequencing in a study of T cells after yellow fever vaccination. Points from the study as a whole: Highly abundant clonotypes carried over from the bulk population could end up in FACS-sorted repertoires as contaminants. After the booster, approximately 96% of CD4 and about nine tenths of CD8 primary-response clones were re-detected. Just a small share of clonotypes turned up in the CD4 compartment as well as the CD8 compartment.

This clonotype came up many times. Antigen specificity is unknown. V was trimmed by 10 bases and J by 5 bases, leaving 11 bases between them. This CDR3 has 11 amino acids. Germline CDR1 SEHNR, CDR2 FQNEAQ (reference sequence). Generation of TCR cDNA used 5'RACE template switching (which added a universal primer site and UMIs). In TCRdb, the 5' RACE reads were re-called with MiXCR into one record per CDR3 protein. Here the sample spans approximately 140,000 distinct CDR3 sequences, roughly 8.2% being singletons. Source: CD4+ T cells sorted from PBMCs, taken 5 days after the yellow fever booster vaccination. The TCR comes from a man aged 25 to 45 who received the YFV17D yellow fever vaccine. The V and J genes are TRBV7-9 and TRBJ2-5, with D perhaps matching TRBD1 or TRBD2 (5 bases each). The CDR3 region has the DNA TGTGCCACCCGGGGCGAGGAGACCCAGTACTTC. Its protein product is CATRGEETQYF.